The 27 T cell receptor beta chains below were found in one sample sequenced in a study of shared T cell receptors in the human thymus. Data came from immunoSEQ multiplex PCR; TCRdb stores just in-frame clones and leaves some out. Found here are about 380,000 clones, around 95% of them singletons; the top ten hold about 0.02%. Sequenced: thymocytes. The receptors derive from a human donor.

This chain connects TRBV2 to TRBJ1-5, with TRBD1 matching over 9 bases. The germline V gene has CDR1 SNHLY and CDR2 FYNNEI. CDR3 size: 17 residues. Trimming cost V 6 bases and J 5 bases; bases outside gene matches: 14. CDR3 region: CASRKTNRGRVDQPQHF. CDR3 bases: TGTGCCAGCAGAAAAACCAACAGGGGGCGAGTGGATCAGCCCCAGCATTTT.

The chain links TRBV4-2 to TRBJ2-2; 9 nucleotides agree with TRBD2. Germline trimming cut 0 bases from V and 5 bases from J; bases unmatched to any gene: 10. Germline-derived CDR1 and CDR2 are LGHNA and YNFKEQ. This CDR3 comprises 18 residues. The CDR3 here is CASSQDFLAGEGTGELFF. CDR3 DNA sequence: TGTGCCAGCAGCCAAGACTTCTTAGCGGGAGAGGGGACCGGGGAGCTGTTTTTT.

This chain connects TRBV11-3 to TRBJ2-2, with 7 bases matching TRBD1. This CDR3 has 15 amino acids. Germline assignment: CDR1 SGHNT and CDR2 YENEEA. V lost 6 bases, J lost 4 bases, and 8 bases stayed unmatched. CDR3 sequence: CASRPTGDGTGELFF. CDR3 DNA: TGTGCCAGCAGGCCCACAGGGGACGGCACCGGGGAGCTGTTTTTT. Full variable domain (outside the CDR3, taken from reference TRBV11-3 and TRBJ2-2): EAGVVQSPRYKIIEKKQPVAFWCNPISGHNTLYWYLQNLGQGPELLIRYENEEAVDDSQLPKDRFSAERLKGVDSTLKIQPAELGDSAVYLCASRPTGDGTGELFFGEGSRLTVL.

V is TRBV7-9 and J is TRBJ1-2, with 8 bases lining up with TRBD1. From germline, CDR1 is SEHNR and CDR2 FQNEAQ (reference sequence). The CDR3 runs to 18 residues. The V gene end was trimmed by 4 bases and the J gene end by 5 bases; junction bases not matched to a gene: 18. The CDR3 sequence is CASSSILGRGQVLYGYTF. The CDR3 coding sequence is TGTGCCAGCAGCTCCATACTGGGTCGGGGACAGGTTTTATATGGCTACACCTTC. The full variable domain, rest sourced from reference TRBV7-9 and TRBJ1-2, is DTGVSQNPRHKITKRGQNVTFRCDPISEHNRLYWYRQTLGQGPEFLTYFQNEAQLEKSRLLSDRFSAERPKGSFSTLEIQRTEQGDSAMYLCASSSILGRGQVLYGYTFGSGTRLTVV.

The CDR3 coding sequence is TGTGCCAGCAGCTTCGCTCCAGGGGGCTATGGCTACACCTTC. Its protein product is CASSFAPGGYGYTF. The chain joins TRBV7-2 to TRBJ1-2; 7 bases match TRBD1. J lost 4 bases, V lost 3 bases, and 5 bases had no gene match. The CDR3 has 14 amino acids. CDR1 is SGHTA and CDR2 is FQGNSA in the germline V gene.

J is TRBJ2-6 and V is TRBV6-4, with 9 bases matching TRBD1. Trimming took 0 bases from V and 0 from J; bases not matched to a gene: 9. Germline CDR1 is MRHNA and CDR2 is SNTAGT. This CDR3 spans 20 amino acids. CDR3: CASSDSVLGQGSSGANVLTF. In DNA form, the CDR3 reads TGTGCCAGCAGTGACTCGGTATTGGGACAGGGAAGCTCTGGGGCCAACGTCCTGACTTTC.

The chain uses TRBV5-4 and TRBJ2-1; D might be TRBD1 (5 bases). Trimming took 7 bases from V and 5 from J, leaving 10 bases between them. Germline assignment: CDR1 SGHNT and CDR2 YYREEE (reference sequence). The length of the CDR3 is 12 residues. The CDR3 DNA sequence: TGTGCCAGCGGGGCTTATCACAATGAGCAGTTCTTC. This gives the protein CASGAYHNEQFF.

The V gene is TRBV28, the J gene TRBJ1-2, with D unclear. Trimming left V 6 bases short and J 6 bases short, with 14 bases between. Per germline, CDR1 MDHEN and CDR2 SYDVKM. CDR3 length: 13 residues. CDR3 nucleotides: TGTGCCAGCAGATCCCCTCATACTGATGGCTACACCTTC. It encodes CASRSPHTDGYTF.

The chain is built from TRBV27 and TRBJ1-4; possibly TRBD1 for D (6 bases). V was clipped by 6 bases and J by 10 bases, with 18 bases between them. Germline CDR1 and CDR2: MNHEY and SMNVEV (reference sequence). This CDR3 comprises 14 residues. CDR3: CASSPRDKLGKLFF. The CDR3 coding sequence is TGTGCCAGCAGCCCCCGGGACAAGCTGGGAAAACTGTTTTTT. The whole variable domain, remainder taken from reference TRBV27 and TRBJ1-4, is EAQVTQNPRYLITVTGKKLTVTCSQNMNHEYMSWYRQDPGLGLRQIYYSMNVEVTDKGDVPEGYKVSRKEKRNFPLILESPSPNQTSLYFCASSPRDKLGKLFFGSGTQLSVL.

The chain couples TRBV7-6 to TRBJ2-7, with 10 bases that match TRBD2. The V and J ends lost 0 bases and 5 bases, in that order; junction bases with no gene match: 10. This CDR3 is built from 17 residues. The V gene's germline CDR1 is SGHVS and CDR2 FNYEAQ. DNA of the CDR3: TGTGCCAGCAGCTTAGCAAATTGTAGCGGGAGGAGGAACGAGCAGTACTTC. Translation: CASSLANCSGRRNEQYF.

The rearrangement uses TRBV28 and TRBJ2-3, with D possibly matching TRBD1 (5 bases). Trimming pared 1 base from V and 0 bases from J, leaving 11 bases between. CDR1 and CDR2 (germline): MDHEN, SYDVKM. The CDR3 totals 16 residues. CDR3 amino acids: CASSLLRGRSTDTQYF. CDR3 nucleotide sequence: TGTGCCAGCAGTTTATTAAGGGGTAGGAGCACAGATACGCAGTATTTT.

This chain connects TRBV27 to TRBJ2-1; 9 nucleotides line up with TRBD1. Germline-derived CDR1 and CDR2 are MNHEY and SMNVEV (reference sequence). Losses at the gene ends were 5 bases for V and 8 bases for J; bases not matched to a gene: 10. The CDR3 length is 15 residues. DNA for the CDR3: TGTGCCAGCAGTCCACCGGGACAGGGACCCTATGAGCAGTTCTTC. Its protein product is CASSPPGQGPYEQFF.

V gene TRBV28 combines with J gene TRBJ2-5; D possibly uses TRBD1 or TRBD2 (6 bases each). Trimming shortened V by 7 bases and J by 5 bases, and 11 bases separated the two germline ends. Germline V gives CDR1 MDHEN, CDR2 SYDVKM. The CDR3 runs 12 residues. The CDR3 here is CASTGGGETQYF. The CDR3 coding sequence is TGTGCCAGCACCGGGGGCGGGGAGACCCAGTACTTC.

The genes are TRBV6-5 and TRBJ1-5; TRBD1 agrees at 7 bases. The germline V gene has CDR1 MNHEY and CDR2 SVGAGI. The CDR3 runs 14 residues. V shed 5 bases, J shed 2 bases, and the junction held 3 bases outside the gene matches. The CDR3 DNA reads TGTGCCAGCAGTCCCACAGGGGGCAATCAGCCCCAGCATTTT. Translating gives CASSPTGGNQPQHF.

This chain joins TRBV6-1 and TRBJ1-1; D is ambiguous. The V and J ends lost 3 bases and 1 base respectively, with 12 bases between them. The CDR3 spans 15 residues. Germline lookup yields CDR1 MNHNS and CDR2 SASEGT. The CDR3 DNA follows: TGTGCCAGCAGTGACGAACACCCCGGGAACACTGAAGCTTTCTTT. Residues: CASSDEHPGNTEAFF.

The V and J genes are TRBV21-1 and TRBJ1-1. TRBV21-1 corresponds to a pseudogene. The CDR3 is made up of 12 amino acids. The CDR3 DNA is TGTGCCAGAGGAGGGTTGGACACTGAAGCTTTCTTT. Protein sequence: CARGGLDTEAFF.

This rearrangement joins TRBV7-2 to TRBJ2-5; 8 bases match TRBD1. CDR1 is SGHTA and CDR2 is FQGNSA in the germline V gene. CDR3 length: 13 amino acids. Losses at the gene ends were 6 bases for V and 0 bases for J; bases not matched to a gene: 0. The CDR3 region is CASRQGDQETQYF. CDR3 DNA: TGTGCCAGCAGACAGGGGGACCAAGAGACCCAGTACTTC.

The chain couples TRBV19 to TRBJ1-5; D is perhaps TRBD1 (6 bases). Germline V lookup: CDR1 LNHDA, CDR2 SQIVND (reference sequence). The CDR3 covers 15 residues. V was shortened by 5 bases and J by 3 bases, with 14 bases between the two germline ends. CDR3 nucleotide sequence: TGTGCCAGTAGTCAAGGACAGAGACACAATCAGCCCCAGCATTTT. Its translation is CASSQGQRHNQPQHF.

The chain couples TRBV27 to TRBJ1-1; D is unresolved. V gave up 3 bases and J gave up 0 bases, with 17 bases separating them. Germline CDR1 MNHEY, CDR2 SMNVEV (reference sequence). The CDR3 contains 17 residues. The CDR3 bases are TGTGCCAGCAGTTTTAGGGCCGTTGGGGTAATGAACACTGAAGCTTTCTTT. Its translation: CASSFRAVGVMNTEAFF.

The CDR3 region has the DNA TGTGCCAGCAGCCAAGATGCCGGGATAGGAGCCAAAAACATTCAGTACTTC. Amino acids: CASSQDAGIGAKNIQYF. The chain employs TRBV5-4 and TRBJ2-4; possible D gene TRBD2, 5 bases. V was shortened by 4 bases and J by 0 bases, with 17 bases between the two germline ends. The CDR3 has 17 amino acids. Germline V gene lookup returns CDR1 SGHNT and CDR2 YYREEE (reference sequence).

In this sample, this clone turned up once. The DNA for the CDR3 is TGTGCCAGCTCACCCCCGGGGCAGTGGTGTGAAAAACTGTTTTTT. Its protein product is CASSPPGQWCEKLFF. The chain has TRBV18 and TRBJ1-4; D possibly corresponds to TRBD1 (5 bases). Trimming cost V 3 bases and J 7 bases, with 15 bases left between them. Germline V CDR1 and CDR2: KGHSH, LQKENI. This CDR3 contains 15 residues.

The J gene is TRBJ2-4, the V gene TRBV10-3, with TRBD2 matching 14 bases. The CDR3 spans 20 residues. J was trimmed by 2 bases and V by 5 bases; bases with no gene match: 14. Germline values: CDR1 ENHRY, CDR2 SYGVKD. Here the CDR3 DNA reads TGTGCCATCAGTTCCTCCGGGACTAGCGGGAGATTGAAGACCAAAAACATTCAGTACTTC. It yields the protein CAISSSGTSGRLKTKNIQYF.

The genes are TRBV7-2 and TRBJ2-1; TRBD1 might be the D (6 bases). Germline CDR1 reads SGHTA; CDR2 reads FQGNSA. This CDR3 has 12 amino acids. The V end lost 3 bases, the J end lost 7 bases, and 7 bases lay between the germline ends. The CDR3 bases are TGTGCCAGCAGCTTTAGGGGGAATGAGCAGTTCTTC. The encoded protein is CASSFRGNEQFF.

This clone was detected once. This rearrangement joins TRBV27 to TRBJ2-7; 14 bases match TRBD2. CDR3 size: 14 residues. V shed 5 bases, J shed 9 bases, and the junction held 6 bases outside the gene matches. CDR1 is MNHEY, CDR2 SMNVEV, per germline (reference sequence). CDR3 coding DNA: TGTGCCAGCAGTGGGACTAGCGGGAGATATGTGCAGTACTTC. Protein product: CASSGTSGRYVQYF.

The chain couples TRBV11-2 to TRBJ2-7; D gene unclear. This CDR3 spans 14 amino acids. Per germline, CDR1 SGHAT and CDR2 FQNNGV. Deletions cut 5 bases from V and 2 bases from J, with 13 bases between. CDR3 nucleotide sequence: TGTGCCAGCAGCCTCAAACCCAGTACCTACGAGCAGTACTTC. This codes for CASSLKPSTYEQYF.

CDR3 nucleotide sequence: TGTGCCAGCTCCAAAGACAATGAGCAGTTCTTC. It yields the protein CASSKDNEQFF. V and J are TRBV18 and TRBJ2-1; D gene ambiguous. Trimming took off 6 bases at V and 5 bases at J, with 5 bases between the two ends. This CDR3 spans 11 amino acids. Germline V CDR1 and CDR2: KGHSH, LQKENI.

The DNA of the CDR3 is TGTGCCAGCAGCCTTCAGGGGGAGAGCTCCTACAATGAGCAGTTCTTC. This encodes CASSLQGESSYNEQFF. This sequence joins TRBV7-9 and TRBJ2-1; 7 bases align to TRBD1. Trimming removed 5 bases from V and 0 bases from J; junction bases left unmatched: 7. The CDR3 has 16 residues. The germline CDR1 and CDR2 sequences are SEHNR and FQNEAQ (reference sequence).